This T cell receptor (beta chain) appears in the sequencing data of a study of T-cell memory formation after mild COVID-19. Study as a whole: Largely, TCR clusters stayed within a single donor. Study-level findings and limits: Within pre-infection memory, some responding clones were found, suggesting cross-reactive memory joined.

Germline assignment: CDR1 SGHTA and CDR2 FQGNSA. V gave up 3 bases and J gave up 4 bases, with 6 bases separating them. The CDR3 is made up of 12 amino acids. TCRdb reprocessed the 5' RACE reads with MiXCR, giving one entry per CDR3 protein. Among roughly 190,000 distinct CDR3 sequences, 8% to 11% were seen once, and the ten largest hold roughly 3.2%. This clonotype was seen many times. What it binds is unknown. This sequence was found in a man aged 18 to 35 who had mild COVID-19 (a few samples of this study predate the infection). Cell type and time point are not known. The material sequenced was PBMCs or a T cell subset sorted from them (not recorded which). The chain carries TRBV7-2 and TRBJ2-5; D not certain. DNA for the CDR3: TGTGCCAGCAGCTTCGCCCGAGAGACCCAGTACTTC. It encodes CASSFARETQYF.